This T cell receptor (beta chain) is from a study of radiotherapy plus CTLA-4 blockade in lung cancer. Germline-derived CDR1 and CDR2 are SNHLY and FYNNEI. The CDR3 has 14 amino acids. Trimming cost V 6 bases and J 2 bases, with 14 bases left between them. Overall study results and limits: With interferon-beta, early dynamics of blood T cell clones were reported to best predict response.

The assay was immunoSEQ multiplex PCR, and TCRdb's table has in-frame clones only and misses some. The data contain tens of thousands of clones, about 80% of them singletons. Note on this clone: Its antigen remains unidentified.

The sequences come from peripheral blood, collected from a patient treated with radiotherapy plus ipilimumab. This receptor was obtained from a human donor with non-small cell lung cancer that progressed on radiotherapy plus ipilimumab. The rearrangement uses TRBV2 and TRBJ2-7, with D perhaps matching TRBD1 (7 bases). The CDR3 protein is CASREQGRTYEQYF. In nucleotides, the CDR3 is TGTGCCAGCAGGGAACAGGGGAGGACCTACGAGCAGTACTTC.